This note documents a single T cell receptor (beta chain) sequence. Researchers ran the PCR with 60 Vbeta and 13 Jbeta primers. TCRdb keeps only in-frame clones here, not all; method: immunoSEQ multiplex PCR. The sample shows about 160,000 clones, around 79% of them seen only once. The sample originates from a study of cytomegalovirus exposure and HLA in healthy donors. V shed 4 bases, J shed 0 bases, and the junction held 3 bases outside the gene matches. CDR3 length equals 15 residues. CDR1 is SEHNR and CDR2 is FQNEAQ in the germline V gene (reference sequence). The sequence came from a male donor in good health and CMV-seropositive. Sequencing used PBMCs. The rearrangement joins TRBV7-9 to TRBJ2-1; 7 nucleotides match TRBD2. This chain's CDR3 is CASSSSGGSYNEQFF. In nucleotides, the CDR3 is TGTGCCAGCAGCTCCTCGGGGGGCTCCTACAATGAGCAGTTCTTC.